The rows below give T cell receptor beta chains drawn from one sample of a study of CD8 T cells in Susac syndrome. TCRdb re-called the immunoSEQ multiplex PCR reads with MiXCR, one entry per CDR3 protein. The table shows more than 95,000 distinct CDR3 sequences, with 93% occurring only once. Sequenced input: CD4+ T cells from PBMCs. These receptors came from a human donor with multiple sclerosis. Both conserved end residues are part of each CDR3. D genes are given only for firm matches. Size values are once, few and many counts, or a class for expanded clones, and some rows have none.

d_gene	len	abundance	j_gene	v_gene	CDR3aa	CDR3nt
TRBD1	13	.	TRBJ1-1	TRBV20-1	CSATRQGGTEAFF	TGCAGTGCTACCAGACAGGGTGGCACTGAAGCTTTCTTT
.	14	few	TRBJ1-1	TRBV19	CASRVGGMNTEAFF	TGTGCCAGTAGGGTCGGGGGTATGAACACTGAAGCTTTCTTT
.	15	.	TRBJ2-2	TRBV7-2	CASSPRRGDTGELFF	TGTGCCAGCAGCCCCCGCAGGGGTGACACCGGGGAGCTGTTTTTT
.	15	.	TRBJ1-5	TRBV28	CASRGRGGSNQPQHF	TGTGCCAGCAGGGGTAGGGGGGGGAGCAATCAGCCCCAGCATTTT
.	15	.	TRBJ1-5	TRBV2	CATRAGAGSNQPQHF	TGTGCCACCCGAGCAGGGGCAGGGAGCAATCAGCCCCAGCATTTT
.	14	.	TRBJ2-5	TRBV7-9	CASSLGHLRETQYF	TGTGCCAGCAGCTTGGGACACCTCAGGGAGACCCAGTACTTC
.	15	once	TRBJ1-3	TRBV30	CAWTLGGNSGNTIYF	TGTGCCTGGACGTTGGGCGGGAACTCTGGAAACACCATATATTTT
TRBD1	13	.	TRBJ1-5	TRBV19	CASIDRDGQPQHF	TGTGCCAGTATTGACAGGGACGGTCAGCCCCAGCATTTT
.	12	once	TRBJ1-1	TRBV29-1	CSVDQGNTEAFF	TGCAGCGTTGATCAGGGGAACACTGAAGCTTTCTTT
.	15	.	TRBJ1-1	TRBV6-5	CASSFRVETTTEAFF	TGTGCCAGCAGTTTCCGGGTCGAAACAACCACTGAAGCTTTCTTT
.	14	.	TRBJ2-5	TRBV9	CASSVGGLKETQYF	TGTGCCAGCAGCGTAGGGGGACTTAAAGAGACCCAGTACTTC
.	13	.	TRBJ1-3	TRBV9	CASSVEGAPTIYF	TGTGCCAGCAGCGTAGAAGGGGCCCCCACCATATATTTT
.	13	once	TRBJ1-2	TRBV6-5	CASSRDGIYGYTF	TGTGCCAGCAGTAGGGACGGGATCTATGGCTACACCTTC
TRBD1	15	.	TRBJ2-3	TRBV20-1	CSASTGAGGTDTQYF	TGCAGTGCTAGTACAGGGGCTGGTGGCACAGATACGCAGTATTTT
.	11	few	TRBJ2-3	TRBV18	CASSLADTQYF	TGTGCCAGCTCCTTAGCAGATACGCAGTATTTT
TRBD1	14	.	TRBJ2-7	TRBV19	CASSKQGASYEQYF	TGTGCCAGTAGTAAACAGGGGGCAAGCTACGAGCAGTACTTC
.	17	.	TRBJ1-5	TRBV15	CALSTRQKLGSNQPQHF	TGTGCCTTGTCGACCAGACAGAAACTCGGGAGCAATCAGCCCCAGCATTTT
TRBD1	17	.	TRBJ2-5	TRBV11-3	CASSLSYQDRGGGTQYF	TGTGCCAGCAGCTTATCCTACCAGGACAGGGGCGGGGGGACCCAGTACTTC
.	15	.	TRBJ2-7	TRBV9	CASSVVSGPAYEQYF	TGTGCCAGCAGCGTAGTTTCGGGACCAGCCTACGAGCAGTACTTC
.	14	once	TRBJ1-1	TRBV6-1	CASSVSDWNTEAFF	TGTGCCAGCAGTGTGTCGGATTGGAACACTGAAGCTTTCTTT
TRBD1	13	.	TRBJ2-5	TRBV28	CAALTGGEETQYF	TGTGCCGCATTGACAGGGGGCGAAGAGACCCAGTACTTC
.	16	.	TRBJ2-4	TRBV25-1	CASSGRGVDAKNIQYF	TGTGCCAGCAGTGGAAGGGGTGTGGATGCCAAAAACATTCAGTACTTC
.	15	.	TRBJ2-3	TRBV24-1	CATSDPQGGVYTQYF	TGTGCCACCAGTGATCCACAGGGCGGAGTCTATACGCAGTATTTT